These T cell receptor beta chains were read from a single sample in a study of cytomegalovirus exposure and HLA in healthy donors. TCRdb keeps only in-frame clones here, not all; method: immunoSEQ multiplex PCR. Among roughly 150,000 clones listed, roughly 89% were seen once. Sequenced input: PBMCs. The receptors shown here come from a man between 18 and 29 years old in good health and CMV-seropositive. The CDR3 runs from the conserved cysteine through the conserved F or W. The order of the fields is D gene, CDR3 length, clone size, J gene, V gene, CDR3 protein, CDR3 DNA. The D gene is left open where the match is weak. The size entry is marked missing in some rows and otherwise reads once, few, many or a size class.

d_gene: NA; len: 19; abundance: NA; j_gene: TRBJ2-2; v_gene: TRBV7-9; CDR3aa: CASSLTPGLRTVNTGELFF; CDR3nt: TGTGCCAGCAGCCTCACCCCTGGGTTGAGGACAGTTAACACCGGGGAGCTGTTTTTT
d_gene: NA; len: 14; abundance: NA; j_gene: TRBJ1-1; v_gene: TRBV30; CDR3aa: CAWRGKTANTEAFF; CDR3nt: TGTGCCTGGAGAGGGAAGACAGCGAACACTGAAGCTTTCTTT
d_gene: NA; len: 13; abundance: few; j_gene: TRBJ2-7; v_gene: TRBV5-4; CDR3aa: CASSRASDYEQYF; CDR3nt: TGTGCCAGCAGCCGAGCGAGTGACTACGAGCAGTACTTC
d_gene: NA; len: 14; abundance: once; j_gene: TRBJ2-7; v_gene: TRBV9; CDR3aa: CASSVDGQPYEQYF; CDR3nt: TGTGCCAGCAGCGTAGATGGACAGCCGTACGAGCAGTACTTC
d_gene: TRBD1; len: 16; abundance: NA; j_gene: TRBJ2-2; v_gene: TRBV28; CDR3aa: CASSVQGAPITGELFF; CDR3nt: TGTGCCAGCAGTGTACAGGGGGCGCCTATCACCGGGGAGCTGTTTTTT
d_gene: TRBD1; len: 14; abundance: NA; j_gene: TRBJ1-2; v_gene: TRBV7-9; CDR3aa: CASSSGTGLAGYTF; CDR3nt: TGTGCCAGCAGCTCCGGGACAGGGCTAGCCGGCTACACCTTC
d_gene: NA; len: 16; abundance: NA; j_gene: TRBJ2-1; v_gene: TRBV9; CDR3aa: CASSVAGGSSYNEQFF; CDR3nt: TGTGCCAGCAGCGTAGCCGGCGGTAGCTCCTACAATGAGCAGTTCTTC
d_gene: NA; len: 14; abundance: once; j_gene: TRBJ1-1; v_gene: TRBV6-5; CDR3aa: CASSYTTGNTEAFF; CDR3nt: TGTGCCAGCAGTTACACGACAGGGAACACTGAAGCTTTCTTT
d_gene: TRBD2; len: 14; abundance: few; j_gene: TRBJ2-7; v_gene: TRBV11-2; CDR3aa: CASSLQREVYEQYF; CDR3nt: TGTGCCAGCAGCTTACAGCGGGAGGTGTACGAGCAGTACTTC
d_gene: NA; len: 15; abundance: NA; j_gene: TRBJ2-5; v_gene: TRBV5-1; CDR3aa: CASSLALAQGETQYF; CDR3nt: TGCGCCAGCAGCTTGGCCCTAGCGCAAGGGGAGACCCAGTACTTC
d_gene: NA; len: 17; abundance: NA; j_gene: TRBJ2-3; v_gene: TRBV4-1; CDR3aa: CASSQGQGSLGTDTQYF; CDR3nt: TGCGCCAGCAGCCAAGGTCAGGGTAGTTTAGGCACAGATACGCAGTATTTT
d_gene: NA; len: 14; abundance: NA; j_gene: TRBJ1-1; v_gene: TRBV27; CDR3aa: CASRRGRGNTEAFF; CDR3nt: TGTGCCAGCAGAAGAGGGAGAGGGAACACTGAAGCTTTCTTT
d_gene: TRBD2; len: 17; abundance: NA; j_gene: TRBJ2-1; v_gene: TRBV19; CDR3aa: CASSIRLAGNSYNEQFF; CDR3nt: TGTGCCAGTAGTATCCGGCTAGCGGGAAACTCCTACAATGAGCAGTTCTTC
d_gene: NA; len: 11; abundance: few; j_gene: TRBJ1-2; v_gene: TRBV20-1; CDR3aa: CSARLGGGYTF; CDR3nt: TGCAGTGCTAGATTAGGGGGAGGCTACACCTTC
d_gene: TRBD2; len: 17; abundance: once; j_gene: TRBJ2-7; v_gene: TRBV14; CDR3aa: CASSQGLAGGPPYEQYF; CDR3nt: TGTGCCAGCAGCCAGGGACTAGCGGGAGGGCCGCCCTACGAGCAGTACTTC
d_gene: NA; len: 15; abundance: NA; j_gene: TRBJ2-7; v_gene: TRBV6-5; CDR3aa: CASSYRASGLSEQYF; CDR3nt: TGTGCCAGCAGTTACCGGGCCAGCGGTCTCTCCGAGCAGTACTTC
d_gene: TRBD1; len: 14; abundance: NA; j_gene: TRBJ2-7; v_gene: TRBV5-1; CDR3aa: CASSSTGGYYEQYF; CDR3nt: TGCGCCAGCAGCAGCACAGGGGGCTACTACGAGCAGTACTTC
d_gene: NA; len: 12; abundance: once; j_gene: TRBJ2-7; v_gene: TRBV6-5; CDR3aa: CASNEGVGEQYF; CDR3nt: TGTGCCAGCAACGAGGGCGTAGGTGAGCAGTACTTC
d_gene: TRBD2; len: 15; abundance: NA; j_gene: TRBJ2-7; v_gene: TRBV6-1; CDR3aa: CASSEMLAGAGEQYF; CDR3nt: TGTGCCAGCAGTGAAATGCTAGCGGGAGCAGGGGAGCAGTACTTC
d_gene: NA; len: 12; abundance: NA; j_gene: TRBJ2-1; v_gene: TRBV19; CDR3aa: CASSDSGNEQFF; CDR3nt: TGTGCCAGTAGCGATAGCGGTAATGAGCAGTTCTTC
d_gene: TRBD2; len: 15; abundance: NA; j_gene: TRBJ2-7; v_gene: TRBV5-1; CDR3aa: CASSLGLAKTYEQYF; CDR3nt: TGCGCCAGCAGCTTGGGACTAGCGAAGACCTACGAGCAGTACTTC
d_gene: TRBD1; len: 14; abundance: NA; j_gene: TRBJ1-2; v_gene: TRBV30; CDR3aa: CAWAPGQLVYGYTF; CDR3nt: TGTGCCTGGGCCCCGGGACAGCTGGTCTATGGCTACACCTTC
d_gene: NA; len: 15; abundance: once; j_gene: TRBJ2-1; v_gene: TRBV4-1; CDR3aa: CASSHRQDNHNEQFF; CDR3nt: TGCGCCAGCAGCCACCGACAGGATAATCACAATGAGCAGTTCTTC
d_gene: TRBD2; len: 14; abundance: many; j_gene: TRBJ2-3; v_gene: TRBV4-1; CDR3aa: CASSSGRGGDTQYF; CDR3nt: TGCGCCAGCAGCTCAGGGAGGGGTGGAGATACGCAGTATTTT
d_gene: TRBD2; len: 15; abundance: NA; j_gene: TRBJ2-1; v_gene: TRBV7-8; CDR3aa: CASSLSGRATGEQFF; CDR3nt: TGTGCCAGCAGCTTAAGCGGGAGGGCCACCGGAGAGCAGTTCTTC
d_gene: NA; len: 14; abundance: once; j_gene: TRBJ2-1; v_gene: TRBV2; CDR3aa: CASNEQGGYNEQFF; CDR3nt: TGTGCCAGCAATGAACAGGGAGGATACAATGAGCAGTTCTTC
d_gene: NA; len: 16; abundance: few; j_gene: TRBJ2-3; v_gene: TRBV18; CDR3aa: CASSPPPTGATDTQYF; CDR3nt: TGTGCCAGCTCACCACCGCCAACGGGAGCGACAGATACGCAGTATTTT
d_gene: TRBD1; len: 16; abundance: NA; j_gene: TRBJ2-1; v_gene: TRBV19; CDR3aa: CASSISGTGSHNEQFF; CDR3nt: TGTGCCAGTAGTATAAGTGGGACAGGCAGCCACAATGAGCAGTTCTTC
d_gene: NA; len: 14; abundance: NA; j_gene: TRBJ1-5; v_gene: TRBV10-3; CDR3aa: CAIARQKGDQPQHF; CDR3nt: TGTGCCATCGCGCGGCAGAAGGGGGATCAGCCCCAGCATTTT
d_gene: TRBD1; len: 16; abundance: NA; j_gene: TRBJ2-1; v_gene: TRBV2; CDR3aa: CASSRLGTGHINEQFF; CDR3nt: TGTGCCAGCAGCAGACTTGGGACAGGGCACATCAATGAGCAGTTCTTC
d_gene: NA; len: 12; abundance: NA; j_gene: TRBJ2-7; v_gene: TRBV4-1; CDR3aa: CASSQDGRVQYF; CDR3nt: TGCGCCAGCAGCCAAGATGGGCGGGTTCAGTACTTC
d_gene: TRBD1; len: 15; abundance: NA; j_gene: TRBJ2-1; v_gene: TRBV5-1; CDR3aa: CASYKGQARDNEQFF; CDR3nt: TGCGCCAGCTATAAAGGACAGGCCCGAGACAATGAGCAGTTCTTC
d_gene: NA; len: 14; abundance: NA; j_gene: TRBJ2-2; v_gene: TRBV2; CDR3aa: CASSSLAITGELFF; CDR3nt: TGTGCCAGCAGTTCCTTAGCGATCACCGGGGAGCTGTTTTTT
d_gene: TRBD2; len: 14; abundance: once; j_gene: TRBJ2-1; v_gene: TRBV6-5; CDR3aa: CASRSGTSGNEQFF; CDR3nt: TGTGCCAGCAGATCCGGGACTAGCGGCAATGAGCAGTTCTTC
d_gene: TRBD2; len: 16; abundance: NA; j_gene: TRBJ2-1; v_gene: TRBV28; CDR3aa: CASSLSSGRLNNEQFF; CDR3nt: TGTGCCAGCAGTTTGTCTAGCGGGAGGCTCAACAATGAGCAGTTCTTC
d_gene: NA; len: 16; abundance: NA; j_gene: TRBJ2-1; v_gene: TRBV11-3; CDR3aa: CASSLLTGSFYNEQFF; CDR3nt: TGTGCCAGCAGCTTATTAACAGGGAGTTTCTACAATGAGCAGTTCTTC
d_gene: TRBD1; len: 15; abundance: NA; j_gene: TRBJ2-7; v_gene: TRBV2; CDR3aa: CASSEGQGGFYEQYF; CDR3nt: TGTGCCAGCAGCGAGGGACAGGGGGGCTTCTACGAGCAGTACTTC
d_gene: TRBD2; len: 15; abundance: NA; j_gene: TRBJ2-3; v_gene: TRBV4-2; CDR3aa: CASSQGLASTDTQYF; CDR3nt: TGTGCCAGCAGCCAAGGACTAGCGAGCACAGATACGCAGTATTTT
d_gene: NA; len: 15; abundance: NA; j_gene: TRBJ1-1; v_gene: TRBV14; CDR3aa: CASSHLQGRGTEAFF; CDR3nt: TGTGCCAGCAGCCATCTACAGGGAAGAGGAACTGAAGCTTTCTTT
d_gene: TRBD1; len: 14; abundance: NA; j_gene: TRBJ2-7; v_gene: TRBV28; CDR3aa: CASRGTGIVDEQYF; CDR3nt: TGTGCCAGCAGAGGGACAGGTATCGTCGACGAGCAGTACTTC
d_gene: NA; len: 16; abundance: NA; j_gene: TRBJ1-3; v_gene: TRBV21-1; CDR3aa: CASSKSWGQSGNTIYF; CDR3nt: TGTGCCAGCAGCAAAAGTTGGGGACAGTCTGGAAACACCATATATTTT
d_gene: NA; len: 17; abundance: NA; j_gene: TRBJ2-3; v_gene: TRBV19; CDR3aa: CASSIDGTGVSTDTQYF; CDR3nt: TGTGCCAGTAGTATAGATGGAACGGGAGTTAGCACAGATACGCAGTATTTT
d_gene: TRBD1; len: 11; abundance: NA; j_gene: TRBJ1-2; v_gene: TRBV7-2; CDR3aa: CASSDPDRGIF; CDR3nt: TGTGCCAGCAGCGACCCGGACAGGGGGATTTTC
d_gene: TRBD1; len: 13; abundance: NA; j_gene: TRBJ2-7; v_gene: TRBV28; CDR3aa: CASTRTGPYEQYF; CDR3nt: TGTGCCAGCACCCGGACAGGTCCCTACGAGCAGTACTTC
d_gene: TRBD2; len: 15; abundance: NA; j_gene: TRBJ2-7; v_gene: TRBV28; CDR3aa: CASSPIAGPSYEQYF; CDR3nt: TGTGCCAGCAGCCCAATAGCGGGACCATCCTACGAGCAGTACTTC
d_gene: TRBD1; len: 14; abundance: few; j_gene: TRBJ2-2; v_gene: TRBV5-1; CDR3aa: CASSAGQGTGELFF; CDR3nt: TGCGCCAGCAGCGCGGGACAGGGCACCGGGGAGCTGTTTTTT
d_gene: NA; len: 19; abundance: NA; j_gene: TRBJ2-2; v_gene: TRBV11-2; CDR3aa: CASSLPQWRKTTNTGELFF; CDR3nt: TGTGCCAGCAGCTTACCCCAATGGCGGAAGACTACGAACACCGGGGAGCTGTTTTTT
d_gene: NA; len: 16; abundance: NA; j_gene: TRBJ2-1; v_gene: TRBV2; CDR3aa: CASSSTSGLTLNEQFF; CDR3nt: TGTGCCAGCAGCTCGACCTCGGGACTCACCTTGAATGAGCAGTTCTTC
d_gene: TRBD1; len: 14; abundance: NA; j_gene: TRBJ2-2; v_gene: TRBV28; CDR3aa: CASSPGGSAGELFF; CDR3nt: TGTGCCAGCAGCCCAGGGGGAAGCGCCGGGGAGCTGTTTTTT
d_gene: NA; len: 14; abundance: NA; j_gene: TRBJ2-2; v_gene: TRBV7-2; CDR3aa: CASSSGYNTGELFF; CDR3nt: TGTGCCAGCAGCTCAGGATATAACACCGGGGAGCTGTTTTTT
d_gene: TRBD2; len: 17; abundance: NA; j_gene: TRBJ2-1; v_gene: TRBV7-2; CDR3aa: CASSPKMTSGSYNEQFF; CDR3nt: TGTGCCAGCAGCCCGAAGATGACTAGCGGGAGTTACAATGAGCAGTTCTTC
d_gene: TRBD2; len: 14; abundance: NA; j_gene: TRBJ2-5; v_gene: TRBV29-1; CDR3aa: CSVRGPGLQETQYF; CDR3nt: TGCAGCGTTAGGGGCCCGGGACTACAAGAGACCCAGTACTTC
d_gene: TRBD1; len: 11; abundance: NA; j_gene: TRBJ2-7; v_gene: TRBV6-5; CDR3aa: CASSYWDRWYF; CDR3nt: TGTGCCAGCAGTTACTGGGACAGGTGGTACTTC